Listed here are 8 T cell receptor beta chains from one sample, sequenced in a study of blood T cell repertoires in COVID-19. Sequenced by immunoSEQ multiplex PCR; TCRdb stores in-frame clones only, minus some. The sample includes roughly 120,000 clones, 70% to 85% of them seen just once. The material sequenced was peripheral blood. The receptors were sampled from a human donor with acute or convalescent COVID-19. The donor label of this sample is uncertain.

This clone has a handful of counts. This chain joins TRBV28 and TRBJ1-2; D is perhaps TRBD1 (5 bases). The CDR3 runs 14 residues. Germline V gene data show CDR1 as MDHEN and CDR2 as SYDVKM. V was clipped by 5 bases and J by 1 base, with 11 bases between them. The CDR3 reads CASSLLDSNYGYTF. The CDR3 DNA reads as TGTGCCAGCAGTCTACTCGACAGTAACTATGGCTACACCTTC.

The genes are TRBV11-2 and TRBJ1-2; a weak D match, TRBD1 (6 bases). The ends were cut back, 0 bases at V and 8 bases at J, with 13 bases in the middle. Germline assignment: CDR1 SGHAT and CDR2 FQNNGV. The CDR3 spans 14 residues. The CDR3 protein is CASSLEVTGGGYTF. The DNA for the CDR3 is TGTGCCAGCAGCTTAGAGGTGACAGGAGGAGGCTACACCTTC.

The chain links TRBV5-1 to TRBJ2-5, with TRBD2 as a possible D gene (5 bases). Germline CDR1 and CDR2: SGHRS and YFSETQ. The length of the CDR3 is 15 residues. V was cut by 0 bases and J by 0 bases, with 9 bases left in between. This CDR3 is CASSLERGNQETQYF. As DNA, the CDR3 is TGCGCCAGCAGCTTGGAAAGAGGGAACCAAGAGACCCAGTACTTC.

The rearrangement joins TRBV6-6 to TRBJ1-2, with a possible D match to TRBD1 (5 bases). The CDR3 is 11 amino acids. Deletions cut 6 bases from V and 8 bases from J, with 10 bases between. From germline, CDR1 is MNHNY and CDR2 SVGAGI (reference sequence). The CDR3 DNA is TGTGCCAGCAGGGGGCTCGGGGGCTACACCTTC. Protein sequence: CASRGLGGYTF.

The chain uses TRBV6-5 and TRBJ2-7; TRBD1 agrees at 8 bases. The junction had 8 bases not matched to a gene; V was cut back by 6 bases and J by 4 bases. This CDR3 spans 14 amino acids. Germline lookup yields CDR1 MNHEY and CDR2 SVGAGI. For the CDR3, the DNA is TGTGCCAGCAGACCCGGGACAGGCATATACGAGCAGTACTTC. Its translation is CASRPGTGIYEQYF.

The rearrangement links TRBV9 to TRBJ2-5, with 10 bases identical to TRBD2. J gave up 3 bases and V 2 bases, and 7 bases lay outside the gene matches. Germline loops: CDR1 SGDLS, CDR2 YYNGEE. The CDR3 contains 16 residues. CDR3 sequence: CASSVTASGGKETQYF. CDR3 coding DNA: TGTGCCAGCAGCGTTACCGCTAGCGGGGGAAAAGAGACCCAGTACTTC.

The chain uses TRBV12-3 or TRBV12-4 and TRBJ1-3; no clear D gene. CDR3 length equals 12 residues. Trimming took off 5 bases at V and 9 bases at J, with 11 bases between the two ends. CDR3 bases: TGTGCCAGCAGTCCCGGAGTGAGCACCATATATTTT. Amino acid sequence: CASSPGVSTIYF.

V and J are TRBV7-9 and TRBJ2-3; 13 nucleotides agree with TRBD2. The CDR3 runs to 17 residues. Trimming at V came to 5 bases and at J to 5 bases, leaving 10 bases not matched to a gene. Per germline, CDR1 SEHNR and CDR2 FQNEAQ (reference sequence). This chain's CDR3 is CASSIWGTSGEGDTQYF. The CDR3 nucleotides read TGTGCCAGCAGCATATGGGGGACTAGCGGGGAAGGAGATACGCAGTATTTT.